The 30 T cell receptor beta chains below were found in one sample sequenced in a study of cytomegalovirus exposure and HLA in healthy donors. PCR was performed using 60 Vbeta and 13 Jbeta primers. Assay used: immunoSEQ multiplex PCR; TCRdb lists only in-frame clones, some missing. The profile shows 100,000 to 150,000 clones, 70% to 90% of them singletons. The source material was PBMCs. The source of these receptors is a woman in her forties in good health and CMV-seropositive.

J is TRBJ2-3 and V is TRBV2; TRBD1 agrees at 12 bases. Unmatched junction bases numbered 5, after V lost 6 bases and J lost 7 bases. Germline V gene sequence: CDR1 SNHLY, CDR2 FYNNEI. The CDR3 covers 14 residues. CDR3 DNA sequence: TGTGCCAGCAGGGGGACAGGGGGCGTGAATACGCAGTATTTT. Translation gives CASRGTGGVNTQYF.

The J gene is TRBJ2-1, the V gene TRBV30; D is possibly TRBD2 (7 bases). Germline-derived CDR1 and CDR2 are GTSNPN and SVGIG (reference sequence). V was cut by 5 bases and J by 5 bases, with 16 bases left in between. The CDR3 spans 14 residues. CDR3 nucleotides: TGTGCCTGGCTGCAGGGGAGGGTGGACAATGAGCAGTTCTTC. Encoded protein: CAWLQGRVDNEQFF.

This clone was seen a few times. This chain connects TRBV4-3 to TRBJ1-5; TRBD1 agrees at 9 bases. V gave up 2 bases and J gave up 8 bases; unmatched junction bases: 4. Germline CDR1 is LGHNA and CDR2 is YSLEER. The CDR3 sequence is 14 residues long. The CDR3 sequence is CASSQTGGAKPQHF. The CDR3 DNA reads as TGCGCCAGCAGCCAAACAGGGGGCGCAAAGCCCCAGCATTTT.

The V call is TRBV28, the J call TRBJ1-1, with D possibly being TRBD1 (6 bases). CDR1 and CDR2 (germline): MDHEN, SYDVKM. This CDR3 has 12 residues. V was shortened by 9 bases and J by 6 bases, with 14 bases between the two germline ends. The CDR3 coding sequence is TGTGCCAGTGGGGACACCAGGCCTGAAGCTTTCTTT. It encodes CASGDTRPEAFF.

The CDR3 spells CASSSNTGGPYNEQFF. The DNA for the CDR3 is TGTGCCAGCAGTTCTAATACAGGGGGTCCCTACAATGAGCAGTTCTTC. V is TRBV6-6 and J is TRBJ2-1; 8 bases are shared with TRBD1. CDR3 length: 16 amino acids. The V and J ends lost 4 bases and 2 bases, in that order; junction bases with no gene match: 7. Germline loops: CDR1 MNHNY, CDR2 SVGAGI (reference sequence).

This clone was observed a single time. This chain connects TRBV2 to TRBJ2-7; 11 nucleotides agree with TRBD1. Trimming took 2 bases from V and 6 from J; bases not matched to a gene: 6. Germline V CDR1 and CDR2: SNHLY, FYNNEI. The CDR3 has 15 residues. CDR3 sequence: CASSELGTGGPEQYF. CDR3 coding DNA: TGTGCCAGCAGTGAATTGGGGACAGGGGGGCCCGAGCAGTACTTC.

The V call is TRBV6-5, the J call TRBJ1-2, with 7 bases identical to TRBD1. The CDR3 extends over 14 amino acids. Trimming removed 4 bases from V and 4 bases from J; junction bases left unmatched: 6. Looked up from germline, CDR1 is MNHEY and CDR2 is SVGAGI. CDR3 loop: CASSLNRGIYGYTF. For the CDR3, the DNA is TGTGCCAGCAGTTTGAACAGGGGAATCTATGGCTACACCTTC.

The chain uses TRBV27 and TRBJ2-7; perhaps TRBD1 as D (5 bases). Trimming removed 3 bases from V and 6 bases from J, with 9 bases in between. Germline lookup yields CDR1 MNHEY and CDR2 SMNVEV (reference sequence). The CDR3 sequence is 12 residues long. The CDR3 DNA reads as TGTGCCAGCAGTTTCCCAGGGCCCGAGCAGTACTTC. This translates into CASSFPGPEQYF.

This rearrangement joins TRBV7-9 to TRBJ2-7; weak D call: TRBD2 (7 bases). V lost 5 bases and J 5 bases, leaving 28 bases between the germline ends. CDR3 length equals 18 residues. Germline V gene lookup returns CDR1 SEHNR and CDR2 FQNEAQ (reference sequence). The CDR3 DNA reads TGTGCCAGCAGCCCAAGGGCTTCAGAGGGGGGGTCTGGAAACGAGCAGTACTTC. Its translation: CASSPRASEGGSGNEQYF.

This sequence joins TRBV28 and TRBJ2-5, with D tentatively TRBD2 (7 bases). The J call may be mistaken, given a closer DNA end match to TRBJ2-7. From germline, CDR1 is MDHEN and CDR2 SYDVKM. The CDR3 has 13 amino acids. DNA of the CDR3: TGTGCCACCCAGTCGGGGGGCATCTACGAGCAGTACTTC. Protein product: CATQSGGIYEQYF.

The V and J genes are TRBV7-8 and TRBJ2-7; TRBD1 might be the D (6 bases). This CDR3 contains 16 residues. In germline, CDR1 is SGHVS, CDR2 FQNEAQ. V gave up 3 bases and J gave up 2 bases, with 17 bases separating them. The CDR3 loop reads CASSFGVGDIPYEQYF. The CDR3, as DNA: TGTGCCAGCAGCTTCGGGGTAGGGGACATTCCCTACGAGCAGTACTTC.

This clone was detected only a few times. The chain joins TRBV25-1 to TRBJ1-4; tentatively, D is TRBD1 (5 bases). The length of the CDR3 is 16 residues. The V end lost 5 bases, the J end lost 8 bases, and 21 bases lay between the germline ends. Looked up from germline, CDR1 is MGHDK and CDR2 is SYGVNS. In DNA form, the CDR3 reads TGTGCCAGCAGTATACACAGGACTCCCGGGGGGGAAAAACTGTTTTTT. Protein: CASSIHRTPGGEKLFF.

This clone was seen once. This sequence joins TRBV10-3 and TRBJ2-3; 7 positions agree with TRBD1. V dropped 4 bases and J dropped 3; count of bases not matched to a gene: 7. Germline V CDR1 and CDR2: ENHRY, SYGVKD. This CDR3 contains 15 residues. CDR3 in amino acids: CAISVTGEGTDTQYF. As DNA, the CDR3 is TGTGCCATCAGTGTAACAGGGGAAGGGACAGATACGCAGTATTTT.

The CDR3 DNA reads as TGTGCCAGCAGCGCGAGGGGGGGTGTCCCCTCAGAGGTAGCTTTCTTT. This sequence encodes CASSARGGVPSEVAFF. V is TRBV9 and J is TRBJ1-1; D may be TRBD1 (6 bases). Trimming removed 3 bases at V and 10 bases at J, with 25 bases between. CDR1 is SGDLS, CDR2 YYNGEE, per germline. This CDR3 has 16 amino acids.

The V and J genes are TRBV5-6 and TRBJ1-4, with a tentative D call TRBD1 (5 bases). This CDR3 contains 16 residues. The germline gives CDR1 SGHDT, CDR2 YYEEEE. Trimming removed 1 base at V and 4 bases at J, with 14 bases between. CDR3 in DNA: TGTGCCAGCAGCTTGAGTGTTAACAGGTTTAATGAAAAACTGTTTTTT. Its protein product is CASSLSVNRFNEKLFF.

The chain recombines TRBV10-1 with TRBJ2-1; tentative D call: TRBD1 (6 bases). The CDR3 is made up of 14 amino acids. Trimming removed 6 bases at V and 2 bases at J, with 11 bases between. Germline CDR1 WNHNN, CDR2 SYGVQD (reference sequence). As DNA, the CDR3 is TGCGCCAGCAGGGTAGACAGGCCCTACAATGAGCAGTTCTTC. Amino acid sequence: CASRVDRPYNEQFF.

A single count supports this clone. The chain carries TRBV9 and TRBJ2-2; D is possibly TRBD1 (5 bases). The V gene's germline CDR1 is SGDLS and CDR2 YYNGEE. The CDR3 loop spans 14 amino acids. V lost 0 bases and J 6 bases, leaving 9 bases between the germline ends. The DNA for the CDR3 is TGTGCCAGCAGCGTAGTTCCAGGGTCCGGGGAGCTGTTTTTT. Its protein product is CASSVVPGSGELFF.

The rearrangement uses TRBV6-5 and TRBJ2-5; D uncertain. The DNA end favors TRBJ2-7, so the J call may be wrong. The CDR3 consists of 12 residues. The V gene's germline CDR1 is MNHEY and CDR2 SVGAGI. The CDR3 sequence: CASNSPSYEQYF. In DNA, the CDR3 is TGTGCCAGCAACAGCCCCTCCTACGAGCAGTACTTC.

The chain recombines TRBV5-8 with TRBJ2-3; 10 bases fit TRBD1. The germline CDR1 and CDR2 sequences are SGHTS and YDEGEE. V was pared by 7 bases and J by 4 bases, with 6 bases of the junction left unmatched. This CDR3 has 14 residues. The CDR3 reads CASFGQGVSDTQYF. CDR3 sequence (DNA): TGTGCCAGCTTTGGACAGGGGGTTTCAGATACGCAGTATTTT.

V gene TRBV18 combines with J gene TRBJ2-7; D gene uncertain. Trimming left V 1 base short and J 0 bases short, with 10 bases between. This CDR3 spans 15 amino acids. Germline CDR1 and CDR2: KGHSH and LQKENI. The CDR3 bases are TGTGCCAGCTCACCACGAAAGCTGAGCTCCTACGAGCAGTACTTC. It specifies CASSPRKLSSYEQYF. Combining the CDR3 with reference TRBV18 and TRBJ2-7 gives the whole variable domain NAGVMQNPRHLVRRRGQEARLRCSPMKGHSHVYWYRQLPEEGLKFMVYLQKENIIDESGMPKERFSAEFPKEGPSILRIQQVVRGDSAAYFCASSPRKLSSYEQYFGPGTRLTVT.

The rearrangement joins TRBV27 to TRBJ2-3, with 7 bases that match TRBD2. The CDR3 length is 16 residues. CDR1 and CDR2 (germline): MNHEY, SMNVEV (reference sequence). V lost 5 bases and J lost 2; bases outside the gene matches: 10. The CDR3 is CASSPGRGILTDTQYF. The CDR3, as DNA: TGTGCCAGCAGTCCAGGGCGGGGGATCCTCACAGATACGCAGTATTTT.

The chain has TRBV30 and TRBJ1-2; the match to TRBD1 covers 9 bases. The trim removed 0 bases at V and 5 bases at J, leaving 1 base unmatched. The CDR3 is made up of 13 amino acids. Germline V CDR1 and CDR2: GTSNPN, SVGIG (reference sequence). The CDR3 protein is CAWSVGQGYGYTF. The CDR3 DNA follows: TGTGCCTGGAGTGTAGGACAGGGGTATGGCTACACCTTC. Full variable domain (remainder filled in from reference TRBV30 and TRBJ1-2): SQTIHQWPATLVQPVGSPLSLECTVEGTSNPNLYWYRQAAGRGLQLLFYSVGIGQISSEVPQNLSASRPQDRQFILSSKKLLLSDSGFYLCAWSVGQGYGYTFGSGTRLTVV.

The CDR3 region is CASSMRGGLETQYF. The CDR3 DNA follows: TGTGCCAGTAGTATGAGGGGGGGCCTGGAGACCCAGTACTTC. The rearrangement joins TRBV19 to TRBJ2-5, with D possibly matching TRBD2 (7 bases). V lost 3 bases and J lost 5, with 13 bases in between. CDR3 length equals 14 residues. Germline-derived CDR1 and CDR2 are LNHDA and SQIVND (reference sequence).

This clone was detected only a few times. V and J are TRBV7-9 and TRBJ2-5, with 9 bases fitting TRBD2. J gave up 1 base and V 2 bases, and 5 bases lay outside the gene matches. Looked up from germline, CDR1 is SEHNR and CDR2 is FQNEAQ (reference sequence). The CDR3 contains 16 residues. This CDR3 reads CASSLRVSGSQETQYF. The CDR3 DNA reads as TGTGCCAGCAGCTTAAGGGTTAGCGGGAGCCAAGAGACCCAGTACTTC.

The V and J genes are TRBV2 and TRBJ1-1; D call uncertain. V lost 3 bases and J 3 bases, leaving 11 bases between the germline ends. The CDR3 totals 14 residues. Germline CDR1 is SNHLY and CDR2 is FYNNEI. The CDR3 DNA reads as TGTGCCAGCAGTGAGAGGGCAGTATACACTGAAGCTTTCTTT. Translating it yields CASSERAVYTEAFF.

The chain carries TRBV5-1 and TRBJ2-3, with D tentatively TRBD1 (6 bases). With 3 bases removed from V and 4 bases from J, the gap between germline ends came to 15 bases. CDR3 length equals 15 residues. Germline values: CDR1 SGHRS, CDR2 YFSETQ. CDR3 residues: CASSYRVLGSDTQYF. The DNA of the CDR3 is TGCGCCAGCAGCTACAGGGTCCTTGGTTCAGATACGCAGTATTTT.

The chain couples TRBV6-6 to TRBJ1-2; D is undetermined. CDR1 MNHNY and CDR2 SVGAGI come from the germline V gene (reference sequence). The CDR3 totals 12 residues. The V gene lost 7 bases and the J gene lost 8 bases, with 14 bases spanning the gap. The CDR3 sequence: CASTTGAGGYTF. The CDR3 DNA reads TGTGCCAGCACTACCGGTGCAGGCGGCTACACCTTC.

CDR3 sequence reads: CASSVEGQWGGTGELFF. CDR3 nucleotides: TGTGCCAGCAGCGTAGAGGGACAATGGGGTGGGACCGGGGAGCTGTTTTTT. V gene TRBV9 combines with J gene TRBJ2-2; weak D call: TRBD1 (6 bases). This CDR3 has 17 amino acids. Between the trimmed V and J ends, which lost 0 bases and 5 bases, there was a span of 17 bases. Per germline, CDR1 SGDLS and CDR2 YYNGEE.

The rearrangement joins TRBV9 to TRBJ2-2, with 7 bases matching TRBD2. The germline V gene encodes CDR1 SGDLS and CDR2 YYNGEE. Germline trimming cut 6 bases from V and 7 bases from J; bases unmatched to any gene: 6. This CDR3 has 13 amino acids. The chain's CDR3 is CASNPGGIGELFF. The CDR3 nucleotides read TGTGCCAGCAACCCGGGGGGAATCGGGGAGCTGTTTTTT.

The genes are TRBV7-3 and TRBJ2-5; D gene uncertain. Per germline, CDR1 SGHTA and CDR2 FQGTGA. The CDR3 contains 15 residues. Deletions cut 2 bases from V and 0 bases from J, with 10 bases between. DNA of the CDR3: TGTGCCAGCAGCTTAGACCCCGGAGACCAAGAGACCCAGTACTTC. The encoded protein is CASSLDPGDQETQYF.